These T cell receptor beta chains were read from a single sample in a study of CD8 T cells in Susac syndrome. TCRdb re-analysed the immunoSEQ multiplex PCR reads in MiXCR, keeping a single row per CDR3 protein. Of 150,000 to 200,000 distinct CDR3 sequences in the sample, approximately 94% are singletons; the top ten hold approximately 0.098%. Specimen: CD4+ T cells from PBMCs. These receptors were obtained from a human donor in good health. Both conserved end residues are part of each CDR3. The D gene is left open where the match is weak. Rows give clone size only sometimes, using once, few, many, or a class for an expanded clone.

v_call	d_call	j_call	clone_size	cdr3_nt	cdr3_aa
TRBV7-2	.	TRBJ1-5	.	TGTGCCAGCAGCCCAGGGTTTCTGGGAACCCAGCCCCAGCATTTT	CASSPGFLGTQPQHF
TRBV27	TRBD2	TRBJ2-4	once	TGTGCCAGCAGCCCTAAGCCTAGCGGGAGGAACATTCAGTACTTC	CASSPKPSGRNIQYF
TRBV2	.	TRBJ2-5	.	TGTGCCAGCAAGCTACAGCGCCCGACCCAGTACTTC	CASKLQRPTQYF
TRBV28	.	TRBJ1-1	.	TGTGCCAGCAGTTTGGGGCCGGGTGAAGCTTTCTTT	CASSLGPGEAFF
TRBV6-2/TRBV6-3	TRBD2	TRBJ2-1	.	TGTGCCAGCGTCGGGAGGAATGGTATTGAGCAGTTCTTC	CASVGRNGIEQFF
TRBV4-3	TRBD2	TRBJ2-7	.	TGCGCCAGCAGCCAAGAACTAGCGGGAGTCTACGAGCAGTACTTC	CASSQELAGVYEQYF
TRBV12-3/TRBV12-4	.	TRBJ2-7	.	TGTGCCAGCAGTTTCGTCTCCGAGCAGTACTTC	CASSFVSEQYF
TRBV20-1	.	TRBJ2-5	once	TGCAGTGCTAGCTATGCGGAGACCCAGTACTTC	CSASYAETQYF
TRBV7-2	.	TRBJ2-7	.	TGTGCCAGCAGCTTGGAGATAGCGGACCGCTACGAGCAGTACTTC	CASSLEIADRYEQYF
TRBV24-1	.	TRBJ2-5	.	TGTGCCACCAGTGAGGCAGTTATTCCAGAGACCCAGTACTTC	CATSEAVIPETQYF
TRBV30	.	TRBJ1-2	.	TGTGCCTGGAGTTCCGGGCTGTCCGGCTACACCTTC	CAWSSGLSGYTF
TRBV12-3/TRBV12-4	.	TRBJ2-6	.	TGTGCCAGCAGACGGACAGTTTCTGGGGCCAACGTCCTGACTTTC	CASRRTVSGANVLTF
TRBV20-1	.	TRBJ2-1	.	TGCAGTGCTAGAGTTGGGACAACTTACAATGAGCAGTTCTTC	CSARVGTTYNEQFF
TRBV20-1	.	TRBJ1-2	.	TGCAGTGCTCCTATCGACAGGAGCTATGGCTACACCTTC	CSAPIDRSYGYTF
TRBV5-4	TRBD1	TRBJ2-7	.	TGTGCCAGCAGCTTGCCGGGACAGGGCGCCTACGAGCAGTACTTC	CASSLPGQGAYEQYF
TRBV7-3	.	TRBJ1-1	.	TGTGCCAGCAGCTCAGTGGTGAACACTGAAGCTTTCTTT	CASSSVVNTEAFF
TRBV6-2/TRBV6-3	.	TRBJ2-1	.	TGTGCCAGCAGTTACTCGATGAGACTCCCCAATGAGCAGTTCTTC	CASSYSMRLPNEQFF
TRBV30	.	TRBJ2-1	.	TGTGCCTGGAACGGTCAAGTCCGATCGCCCTACAATGAGCAGTTCTTC	CAWNGQVRSPYNEQFF
TRBV7-9	.	TRBJ1-4	.	TGTGCCAGCAGCTTCGGCATGGATCGCGAAAAACTGTTTTTT	CASSFGMDREKLFF
TRBV29-1	TRBD2	TRBJ2-7	.	TGCAGCGTGACTAGCACTGGATCCTACGAGCAGTACTTC	CSVTSTGSYEQYF
TRBV6-5	TRBD1	TRBJ2-3	.	TGTGCCAGCAAAAGACAGGGGGTCACAGATACGCAGTATTTT	CASKRQGVTDTQYF
TRBV20-1	.	TRBJ2-2	once	TGCAGTGCTGGGGAAACCGCGAACACCGGGGAGCTGTTTTTT	CSAGETANTGELFF
TRBV29-1	TRBD2	TRBJ2-2	.	TGCAGCGTTGAGACGAGCGGGAGGAACACCGGGGAGCTGTTTTTT	CSVETSGRNTGELFF
TRBV4-3	.	TRBJ1-6	.	TGCGCCAGCAGCCTCGTTCGACGGTCTAATTCACCCCTCCACTTT	CASSLVRRSNSPLHF
TRBV5-4	.	TRBJ2-5	.	TGTGCCAGCAGCTTGAGCCTAAAGAGTGAGACCCAGTACTTC	CASSLSLKSETQYF
TRBV6-5	TRBD1	TRBJ2-7	.	TGTGCCAGCGGACAGGGAACTTACTACGAGCAGTACTTC	CASGQGTYYEQYF
TRBV29-1	.	TRBJ1-1	.	TGCAGCGTTGAAATCAGTTACACTGAAGCTTTCTTT	CSVEISYTEAFF
TRBV2	TRBD2	TRBJ2-1	.	TGTGCCAGCAGTGGGGAGGGCCATGAGCAGTTCTTC	CASSGEGHEQFF
TRBV7-3	TRBD2	TRBJ2-3	.	TGTGCCAGCAGCTTAATTGCGGGAGGTAGCACAGATACGCAGTATTTT	CASSLIAGGSTDTQYF
TRBV28	.	TRBJ2-7	.	TGTGCCAGCAGTGATTTTCCGGGACGGCCGAGCTCCTACGAGCAGTACTTC	CASSDFPGRPSSYEQYF
TRBV6-2/TRBV6-3	.	TRBJ1-5	.	TGTGCCAGCAATGCGGGGATGCGGCCCCAGCATTTT	CASNAGMRPQHF
TRBV5-1	TRBD1	TRBJ1-1	.	TGCGCCAGCAGCAGGACAGGAGGCCGGAACACTGAAGCTTTCTTT	CASSRTGGRNTEAFF
TRBV6-5	.	TRBJ2-7	.	TGTGCCAGCAGTCCCGGGTTGATGAGGCCGTACGAGCAGTACTTC	CASSPGLMRPYEQYF
TRBV30	.	TRBJ2-7	once	TGTGCCTGGAGTGAGGTCGGGGAGCAGTACTTC	CAWSEVGEQYF
TRBV2	.	TRBJ2-3	.	TGTGCCAGCAAGGCCGCAGATACGCAGTATTTT	CASKAADTQYF
TRBV12-3/TRBV12-4	.	TRBJ1-2	.	TGTGCCAGCAGACCTCTTACAGGTTCTCTCCATGGCTACACCTTC	CASRPLTGSLHGYTF
TRBV3-1	.	TRBJ2-7	.	TGTGCCAGCAGCCAAGATCCGCGTTTGAGGGGGGCTTACGAGCAGTACTTC	CASSQDPRLRGAYEQYF
TRBV27	.	TRBJ2-3	.	TGTGCCAGCAAACCCAGAGATAGTCGGGATACGCAGTATTTT	CASKPRDSRDTQYF
TRBV5-6	.	TRBJ2-3	few	TGTGCCAGCAGCTGGGGGCGCGGGACAGATACGCAGTATTTT	CASSWGRGTDTQYF
TRBV29-1	.	TRBJ1-3	.	TGCAGCGTTGCTGTCAGCTCTGGAAACACCATATATTTT	CSVAVSSGNTIYF
TRBV20-1	.	TRBJ2-1	once	TGCAGTGCTAGCGGGACTCCCTACAATGAGCAGTTCTTC	CSASGTPYNEQFF
TRBV29-1	.	TRBJ2-6	.	TGCAGCGTTGTGGGCCCCTCTGGGGCCAACGTCCTGACTTTC	CSVVGPSGANVLTF